The 18 T cell receptor beta chains below were found in one sample sequenced in a study of STAT5B mutations in CD4+ large granular lymphocyte leukemia. Sequenced by immunoSEQ multiplex PCR; TCRdb stores in-frame clones only, minus some. The table has about 20,000 clones, more than 60% seen once. The sequencing sample was made of CD4+ T cells from blood buffy coats. The receptors stem from a human donor in good health.

The J gene is TRBJ1-2, the V gene TRBV6-6; D unclear. The CDR3 totals 13 residues. Trimming took off 0 bases at V and 5 bases at J, with 7 bases between the two ends. Germline CDR1 MNHNY, CDR2 SVGAGI (reference sequence). CDR3 bases: TGTGCCAGCAGTTACTCGGTTGGGTATGGCTACACCTTC. Translating it yields CASSYSVGYGYTF.

This chain connects TRBV7-3 to TRBJ1-3; D is unresolved. CDR3 length equals 13 residues. V lost 0 bases and J 3 bases, leaving 3 bases between the germline ends. Germline assignment: CDR1 SGHTA and CDR2 FQGTGA. The CDR3 protein is CASSLTVGNTIYF. The CDR3 coding sequence is TGTGCCAGCAGCTTAACGGTTGGAAACACCATATATTTT.

The chain combines TRBV28 with TRBJ2-7, with TRBD2 matching 11 bases. J was trimmed by 7 bases and V by 7 bases; bases with no gene match: 9. The CDR3 covers 14 residues. The germline V gene encodes CDR1 MDHEN and CDR2 SYDVKM. The CDR3 here is CASKRTSGPGEQYF. The CDR3 nucleotides read TGTGCCAGCAAAAGGACTAGCGGGCCGGGGGAGCAGTACTTC.

The rearrangement links TRBV11-1 to TRBJ2-3; TRBD2 is a possible D gene (6 bases). Trimming removed 2 bases at V and 4 bases at J, with 13 bases between. This CDR3 spans 15 amino acids. Germline CDR1 SGHAT, CDR2 FQDESV (reference sequence). The CDR3 DNA reads TGTGCCAGCAGCTTATTCCGGGGGAAGGCAGATACGCAGTATTTT. As protein: CASSLFRGKADTQYF.

The chain recombines TRBV25-1 with TRBJ2-5, with 7 bases fitting TRBD1. Germline-derived CDR1 and CDR2 are MGHDK and SYGVNS. Trimming removed 3 bases from V and 3 bases from J; junction bases left unmatched: 10. CDR3 size: 16 residues. Here the CDR3 DNA reads TGTGCCAGCAGTGACCACATCCCGGGACAGAAAGAGACCCAGTACTTC. Amino acids: CASSDHIPGQKETQYF.

V is TRBV28 and J is TRBJ2-3, with 15 bases matching TRBD2. Germline lookup yields CDR1 MDHEN and CDR2 SYDVKM. The CDR3 loop spans 16 amino acids. Trimming at V came to 3 bases and at J to 6 bases, leaving 4 bases not matched to a gene. The CDR3 DNA sequence: TGTGCCAGCAGTTTGGGACTAGCGGGGGGATACGATACGCAGTATTTT. Translated, it gives CASSLGLAGGYDTQYF.

This clone is a singleton in its sample. The chain carries TRBV9 and TRBJ1-4; weak D call: TRBD1 (6 bases). The CDR3 runs 16 residues. V shed 2 bases and J shed 0 bases, with 11 bases lying between them. CDR1 and CDR2 from the germline V gene are SGDLS and YYNGEE. The CDR3 is CASSVGGRATNEKLFF. In DNA, the CDR3 is TGTGCCAGCAGCGTGGGGGGGCGAGCAACTAATGAAAAACTGTTTTTT.

The chain has TRBV18 and TRBJ2-7, with D perhaps TRBD2 (5 bases). This CDR3 comprises 13 residues. Trimming shortened V by 6 bases and J by 1 base, and 10 bases separated the two germline ends. CDR1 KGHSH and CDR2 LQKENI come from the germline V gene. DNA of the CDR3: TGTGCCAGCTCCCCCCCGGGGTCCTACGAGCAGTACTTC. The encoded protein is CASSPPGSYEQYF. The variable domain in full, completed from reference TRBV18 and TRBJ2-7, reads NAGVMQNPRHLVRRRGQEARLRCSPMKGHSHVYWYRQLPEEGLKFMVYLQKENIIDESGMPKERFSAEFPKEGPSILRIQQVVRGDSAAYFCASSPPGSYEQYFGPGTRLTVT.

The rearrangement joins TRBV5-1 to TRBJ1-5; TRBD1 might be the D (5 bases). There are 15 residues in the CDR3. Germline V gene lookup returns CDR1 SGHRS and CDR2 YFSETQ. Trimming stripped 0 bases from V and 0 bases from J, with 7 bases between. CDR3 region: CASSLGDSSNQPQHF. The CDR3 region has the DNA TGCGCCAGCAGCTTGGGTGACAGTAGCAATCAGCCCCAGCATTTT. The full variable domain, rest sourced from reference TRBV5-1 and TRBJ1-5, is KAGVTQTPRYLIKTRGQQVTLSCSPISGHRSVSWYQQTPGQGLQFLFEYFSETQRNKGNFPGRFSGRQFSNSRSEMNVSTLELGDSALYLCASSLGDSSNQPQHFGDGTRLSIL.

The rearrangement uses TRBV10-1 and TRBJ1-6; the D gene is possibly TRBD1 (5 bases). The CDR3 sequence is 18 residues long. In germline, CDR1 is WNHNN, CDR2 SYGVQD (reference sequence). V lost 2 bases, J lost 0 bases, and 14 bases lay in between. The CDR3 is CASSEDRRGSSYNSPLHF. The CDR3 nucleotides are TGCGCCAGCAGTGAGGACCGTAGGGGAAGCTCCTATAATTCACCCCTCCACTTT.

V usage is TRBV28 and J usage is TRBJ2-3, with a weak D call TRBD1 (5 bases). The V end was cut by 6 bases, the J end by 5 bases, with 15 bases between. Per germline, CDR1 MDHEN and CDR2 SYDVKM. The CDR3 covers 14 residues. The DNA for the CDR3 is TGTGCCAGCAGCCTCAGGGCCTCCTTAGATACGCAGTATTTT. It is translated as CASSLRASLDTQYF.

The chain combines TRBV5-4 with TRBJ1-2; D remains ambiguous. V lost 0 bases and J lost 7, with 10 bases in between. Germline lookup yields CDR1 SGHNT and CDR2 YYREEE (reference sequence). CDR3 length: 13 amino acids. CDR3 in DNA: TGTGCCAGCAGCTTGGTTGTGGAACGTGGCTACACCTTC. Translated: CASSLVVERGYTF.

This chain uses TRBV6-5 with TRBJ2-7; 7 positions match TRBD1. Trimming removed 6 bases from V and 3 bases from J; junction bases left unmatched: 8. The CDR3 has 14 residues. CDR1 is MNHEY, CDR2 SVGAGI, per germline. Here the CDR3 DNA reads TGTGCCAGCAGACAACCGGGACAGAACTACGAGCAGTACTTC. The encoded protein is CASRQPGQNYEQYF.

The CDR3: CASSKDGNEKLFF. For the CDR3, the DNA is TGTGCCAGCAGCAAAGACGGAAATGAAAAACTGTTTTTT. This chain connects TRBV7-9 to TRBJ1-4; D not certain. The CDR3 spans 13 residues. The V end was cut by 5 bases, the J end by 5 bases, with 9 bases between. The V gene's germline CDR1 is SEHNR and CDR2 FQNEAQ (reference sequence).

In its sample, this clone was seen a few times. This chain joins TRBV4-3 and TRBJ2-2; D possibly uses TRBD1 or TRBD2 (5 bases each). The CDR3 is 16 residues long. V was trimmed by 0 bases and J by 4 bases, leaving 12 bases between them. In germline, CDR1 is LGHNA, CDR2 YSLEER. CDR3 bases: TGCGCCAGCAGCCAAGATCTGGGGGTCCTCACCGGGGAGCTGTTTTTT. This encodes CASSQDLGVLTGELFF.

The chain uses TRBV28 and TRBJ1-5, with D hard to call. Deletions cut 4 bases from V and 0 bases from J, with 13 bases between. The CDR3 has 16 residues. CDR1 is MDHEN, CDR2 SYDVKM, per germline. For the CDR3, the DNA is TGTGCCAGCAGTTCCCCCCGGGGTTTTAGCAATCAGCCCCAGCATTTT. The encoded protein is CASSSPRGFSNQPQHF. Full variable domain (missing parts from reference TRBV28 and TRBJ1-5): DVKVTQSSRYLVKRTGEKVFLECVQDMDHENMFWYRQDPGLGLRLIYFSYDVKMKEKGDIPEGYSVSREKKERFSLILESASTNQTSMYLCASSSPRGFSNQPQHFGDGTRLSIL.

The table lists this clone with a few counts. The genes are TRBV7-3 and TRBJ2-6; no definite D call. V gave up 3 bases and J gave up 0 bases, with 9 bases separating them. The germline V gene has CDR1 SGHTA and CDR2 FQGTGA. The CDR3 runs to 16 residues. The CDR3 is CASSFVVSSGANVLTF. In DNA, the CDR3 is TGTGCCAGCAGCTTTGTTGTGAGCTCTGGGGCCAACGTCCTGACTTTC.

V gene TRBV9 combines with J gene TRBJ2-7, with 7 bases lining up with TRBD1. The J segment lost 3 bases and the V segment lost 4 bases, leaving 7 bases of the junction unmatched. The CDR3 totals 14 residues. Per germline, CDR1 SGDLS and CDR2 YYNGEE. DNA for the CDR3: TGTGCCAGCAGCCCCGGGACAGTAATCTACGAGCAGTACTTC. Protein product: CASSPGTVIYEQYF. The entire variable domain, with the rest obtained from reference TRBV9 and TRBJ2-7, is as follows: DSGVTQTPKHLITATGQRVTLRCSPRSGDLSVYWYQQSLDQGLQFLIQYYNGEERAKGNILERFSAQQFPDLHSELNLSSLELGDSALYFCASSPGTVIYEQYFGPGTRLTVT.